This T cell receptor beta chain is from a study of blood T cell repertoires in COVID-19. As for the study in general: From the United States, Italy and Spain came samples of acute and convalescent COVID-19. Nucleic acid was either cDNA or gDNA, and it came from T cells, B-cell-depleted T cells, or PBMCs.

The study recruited people aged roughly 18 to 100 years across about 25 US areas. Participant reports of clinical history set cohort assignment. This CDR3 has 15 residues. Produced via immunoSEQ multiplex PCR; TCRdb's table is partial and in-frame only. The data contain hundreds of thousands of clones, 85% to 90% of them singletons. What was sequenced was PBMCs or T cells enriched from blood (not recorded which). The chain combines TRBV21-1 with TRBJ1-6; TRBD1, the table's D call, was not compared with the DNA. TRBV21-1 is classified as a pseudogene. This TCR came from a woman between 18 and 29 years old who had recovered from COVID-19. The CDR3 sequence is CASSATGGGTGPLHF. CDR3 bases: TGTGCCAGCAGCGCCACAGGGGGAGGAACCGGACCCCTCCACTTT.